The subject of this entry is one TCR beta chain. Its specificity is not known. The entry originates in a study of cytomegalovirus exposure and HLA in healthy donors. Regarding the study as a whole: In vitro assays verified that a few CMV-associated chains recognized CMV antigens specifically.

Profiling relied on immunoSEQ multiplex PCR, and the TCRdb table lists in-frame clones only, not all of them. The sample has about 270,000 clones; 80% to 90% are singletons. V shed 5 bases, J shed 3 bases, and the junction held 4 bases outside the gene matches. The CDR3 contains 15 residues. Germline CDR1 MDHEN, CDR2 SYDVKM. Sequencing was performed on PBMCs. The TCR sequence derives from a woman younger than 35 in good health and CMV-seronegative. V is TRBV28 and J is TRBJ1-5; 10 bases map to TRBD1. This chain's CDR3 is CASSLGTGANQPQHF. The CDR3 coding sequence is TGTGCCAGCAGTCTTGGGACAGGGGCCAATCAGCCCCAGCATTTT. The full variable domain, with the rest looked up from reference TRBV28 and TRBJ1-5, is DVKVTQSSRYLVKRTGEKVFLECVQDMDHENMFWYRQDPGLGLRLIYFSYDVKMKEKGDIPEGYSVSREKKERFSLILESASTNQTSMYLCASSLGTGANQPQHFGDGTRLSIL.